Sequencing of this T cell receptor beta chain was carried out in a study of CD4 T cells in relation to SARS-CoV-2 and coronaviruses. Study summary: ViraFEST: approximately 10-day antigen culture of PBMCs, then TCR beta CDR3 sequencing.

The V end was cut by 2 bases, the J end by 2 bases, with 13 bases between. Germline assignment: CDR1 SGHRS and CDR2 YFSETQ. The CDR3 has 15 residues. This clone turned up a few times. What it binds is not known. Unexposed donor CD4+ T cells date from 2011-2018, before the COVID-19 pandemic. The cells were cultured for about ten days before CD4+ T cells were isolated. TCRdb's table, derived via immunoSEQ multiplex PCR, lists solely in-frame clones and lacks some. This table has 23,000 or so clones, around 80% appearing once. The material sequenced was CD4+ T cells from PBMCs, cultured in vitro. This chain connects TRBV5-1 to TRBJ1-1; D is perhaps TRBD1 (5 bases). The clonotype was recovered from a human donor in good health. CDR3 protein: CASSLTGAINTEAFF. The CDR3 coding sequence is TGCGCCAGCAGCTTAACCGGGGCTATAAACACTGAAGCTTTCTTT.